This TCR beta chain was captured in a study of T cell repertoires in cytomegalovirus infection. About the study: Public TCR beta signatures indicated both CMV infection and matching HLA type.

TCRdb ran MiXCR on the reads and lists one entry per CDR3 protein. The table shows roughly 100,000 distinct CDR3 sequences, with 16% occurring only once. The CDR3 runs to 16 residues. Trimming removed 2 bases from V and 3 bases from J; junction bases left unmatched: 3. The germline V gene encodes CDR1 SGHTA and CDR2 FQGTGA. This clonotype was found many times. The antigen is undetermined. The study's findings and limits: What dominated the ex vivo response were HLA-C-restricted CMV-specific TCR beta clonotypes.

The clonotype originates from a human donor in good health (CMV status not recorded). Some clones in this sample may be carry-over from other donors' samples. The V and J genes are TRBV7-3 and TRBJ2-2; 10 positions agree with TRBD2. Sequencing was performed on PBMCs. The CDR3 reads CASSLVAGGYTGELFF. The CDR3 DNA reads TGTGCCAGCAGCTTAGTAGCGGGGGGTTACACCGGGGAGCTGTTTTTT.